One and the same sample provided the 26 T cell receptor beta chains below, sequenced in a study of T-cell reconstitution after alpha-beta-depleted transplantation in children. Unique molecular identifiers tagged the TCRbeta library. MiXCR was run by TCRdb on the PCR reads, yielding one entry per CDR3 protein. Of about 460,000 distinct CDR3 sequences in the sample, about 10% were seen once. Specimen: PBMCs, collected before TCRalphabeta/CD19-depleted stem cell transplant. The receptor source for this set is a child under 10 years old with inherited bone marrow failure, due to receive a stem cell transplant.

This clonotype has ten or more counts. This chain joins TRBV11-2 and TRBJ2-2; D is unclear. The germline CDR1 and CDR2 sequences are SGHAT and FQNNGV. Trimming pared 1 base from V and 5 bases from J, leaving 5 bases between. CDR3 length: 13 residues. The CDR3 DNA sequence: TGTGCCAGCAGCTTAGTCCGGACCGGGGAGCTGTTTTTT. Translation gives CASSLVRTGELFF.

This clonotype occurred a few times. The chain combines TRBV6-1 with TRBJ2-7; D gene uncertain. With 5 bases removed from V and 1 base from J, the gap between germline ends came to 12 bases. This CDR3 spans 14 amino acids. Germline-derived CDR1 and CDR2 are MNHNS and SASEGT. The CDR3 sequence is CASSYALGSYEQYF. The CDR3 bases are TGTGCCAGCAGTTATGCGCTCGGATCCTACGAGCAGTACTTC.

Ten or more counts support this clonotype. The gene calls are TRBV29-1 and TRBJ2-2; D call uncertain. V lost 2 bases to trimming and J lost 1 base, with 5 bases between them. This CDR3 contains 13 residues. The germline V gene has CDR1 SQVTM and CDR2 ANQGSEA. CDR3 loop: CSVEQENTGELFF. DNA of the CDR3: TGCAGCGTTGAACAGGAGAACACCGGGGAGCTGTTTTTT.

This clonotype was found many times. The CDR3 reads CASSPRALESYEQYF. CDR3 nucleotides: TGCGCCAGCAGCCCGAGGGCCCTTGAATCCTACGAGCAGTACTTC. The genes are TRBV4-3 and TRBJ2-7; D perhaps matches TRBD2 (5 bases). The CDR3 loop spans 15 amino acids. The germline gives CDR1 LGHNA, CDR2 YSLEER. V was shortened by 4 bases and J by 1 base, with 14 bases between the two germline ends.

This rearrangement joins TRBV5-4 to TRBJ2-1; maybe TRBD1 (6 bases). The CDR3 loop spans 15 amino acids. CDR1 SGHNT and CDR2 YYREEE come from the germline V gene (reference sequence). The germline V and J ends were trimmed by 3 bases and 5 bases, with 15 bases remaining between them. In DNA, the CDR3 is TGTGCCAGCAGCTATGATCCGGGACAACACAATGAGCAGTTCTTC. It encodes CASSYDPGQHNEQFF.

This clonotype was seen at least ten times. The chain recombines TRBV5-6 with TRBJ2-5; possibly TRBD2 for D (5 bases). Germline V gives CDR1 SGHDT, CDR2 YYEEEE. Deletions cut 2 bases from V and 5 bases from J, with 13 bases between. This CDR3 is built from 14 residues. Written as DNA, the CDR3 is TGTGCCAGCAGCTTCCGGGCCGGCGGGGAGACCCAGTACTTC. Encoded protein: CASSFRAGGETQYF.

V usage is TRBV6-1 and J usage is TRBJ2-7, with TRBD1 matching 8 bases. Germline V gene lookup returns CDR1 MNHNS and CDR2 SASEGT. The CDR3 is 14 residues long. J was trimmed by 6 bases and V by 5 bases; bases with no gene match: 9. The CDR3 DNA reads TGTGCCAGCAGTCCCCAGGGGGCGCAACTCGAGCAGTACTTC. Translation: CASSPQGAQLEQYF.

This chain uses TRBV2 with TRBJ2-2, with 8 bases aligning to TRBD2. Germline-derived CDR1 and CDR2 are SNHLY and FYNNEI. V was clipped by 6 bases and J by 5 bases; unmatched bases: 5. This CDR3 spans 14 amino acids. This CDR3 is CASRERELTGELFF. The CDR3, as DNA: TGTGCCAGCAGGGAGCGGGAGCTAACCGGGGAGCTGTTTTTT.

In its sample, this clonotype was seen many times. This chain connects TRBV21-1 to TRBJ2-5. TRBV21-1 is described as a pseudogene. The CDR3 runs 13 residues. The CDR3 is CASSKVPKETQYF. Here the CDR3 DNA reads TGTGCCAGCAGCAAAGTTCCCAAAGAGACCCAGTACTTC.

Ten or more counts support this clonotype. The chain links TRBV6-5 to TRBJ2-1, with 9 bases fitting TRBD1. CDR1 and CDR2 from the germline V gene are MNHEY and SVGAGI. The CDR3 covers 15 residues. J lost 5 bases, V lost 4 bases, and 6 bases had no gene match. In DNA form, the CDR3 reads TGTGCCAGCAGTTCCCCGGGACAGGGAAACAATGAGCAGTTCTTC. Encoded protein: CASSSPGQGNNEQFF.

This clonotype was detected only a few times. The J gene is TRBJ2-7, the V gene TRBV6-5; TRBD2 matches 13 bases. The CDR3 is 15 residues long. The junction had 7 bases not matched to a gene; V was cut back by 5 bases and J by 6 bases. Germline values: CDR1 MNHEY, CDR2 SVGAGI. CDR3 loop: CASSVLAGGPGEQYF. CDR3 sequence (DNA): TGTGCCAGCAGTGTACTAGCGGGAGGGCCGGGCGAGCAGTACTTC.

On this clonotype: A much more abundant neighbour one base away suggests this may be a read error. V and J are TRBV6-2 or TRBV6-3 and TRBJ2-1; possibly TRBD2 for D (6 bases). Trimming removed 5 bases at V and 3 bases at J, with 14 bases between. Germline V lookup: CDR1 MNHEY, CDR2 SVGEGT. This CDR3 has 15 residues. The CDR3 DNA reads as TGTGCCAGCAGTGGCGGGACGCGCTACTACAATGAGCAGTTCTTC. Translation gives CASSGGTRYYNEQFF.

In its sample, this clonotype was seen many times. The chain employs TRBV6-5 and TRBJ1-6; the D gene is possibly TRBD1 (6 bases). The germline V gene has CDR1 MNHEY and CDR2 SVGAGI. Trimming left V 2 bases short and J 7 bases short, with 15 bases between. This CDR3 spans 16 amino acids. The CDR3 is CASSYRNRARNSPLHF. The DNA of the CDR3 is TGTGCCAGCAGTTACAGAAACAGGGCTCGGAATTCACCCCTCCACTTT.

This clonotype was counted many times. The V gene is TRBV7-6, the J gene TRBJ2-5; 11 bases line up with TRBD2. Unmatched junction bases numbered 6, after V lost 2 bases and J lost 1 base. Germline CDR1 SGHVS, CDR2 FNYEAQ. The CDR3 is 17 amino acids. The CDR3 here is CASSLSSSGRFQETQYF. The CDR3 nucleotides read TGTGCCAGCAGCTTATCGTCTAGCGGGAGGTTCCAAGAGACCCAGTACTTC.

This clonotype was recorded many times. The chain combines TRBV6-5 with TRBJ2-7; D possibly corresponds to TRBD2 (5 bases). The germline CDR1 and CDR2 sequences are MNHEY and SVGAGI. The CDR3 runs 15 residues. V lost 2 bases to trimming and J lost 1 base, with 12 bases between them. The CDR3 loop is CASSYGVPGSYEQYF. The CDR3 bases are TGTGCCAGCAGTTACGGGGTCCCGGGGTCCTACGAGCAGTACTTC.

The chain recombines TRBV19 with TRBJ2-2; 10 nucleotides line up with TRBD2. The junction had 9 bases not matched to a gene; V was cut back by 7 bases and J by 1 base. There are 17 residues in the CDR3. Germline V gene data show CDR1 as LNHDA and CDR2 as SQIVND (reference sequence). This chain's CDR3 is CASKARTSGVNTGELFF. CDR3 in DNA: TGTGCCAGTAAGGCTCGGACTAGCGGAGTGAACACCGGGGAGCTGTTTTTT.

This clonotype was picked up many times. The rearrangement joins TRBV5-1 to TRBJ2-7; TRBD1 aligns across 8 bases. Looked up from germline, CDR1 is SGHRS and CDR2 is YFSETQ. Trimming at V came to 2 bases and at J to 5 bases, leaving 6 bases not matched to a gene. CDR3 length: 14 amino acids. The CDR3 DNA follows: TGCGCCAGCAGCTTCGGGACAGGTATCGACGAGCAGTACTTC. This sequence encodes CASSFGTGIDEQYF.

This clonotype showed up many times. V is TRBV12-3 or TRBV12-4 and J is TRBJ2-7; D may match TRBD1 or TRBD2 (6 bases each). The V end was cut by 3 bases, the J end by 6 bases, with 15 bases between. This CDR3 is built from 14 residues. The CDR3 here is CASSLGSGGGEQYF. DNA of the CDR3: TGTGCCAGCAGTTTGGGAAGCGGAGGGGGCGAGCAGTACTTC.

This clonotype was seen more than once but under ten times. The V gene is TRBV4-2, the J gene TRBJ2-6, with 11 bases matching TRBD2. This CDR3 is 19 amino acids long. Germline V CDR1 and CDR2: LGHNA, YNFKEQ. V lost 1 base, J lost 0 bases, and 5 bases stayed unmatched. The CDR3 DNA sequence: TGTGCCAGCAGCCAAGTGTCGGGACTAGCGGTCTCTGGGGCCAACGTCCTGACTTTC. Protein sequence: CASSQVSGLAVSGANVLTF.

This clonotype was counted a few times. The chain joins TRBV10-3 to TRBJ2-5; TRBD1 might be the D (6 bases). This CDR3 is built from 12 residues. V was trimmed by 10 bases and J by 2 bases, leaving 11 bases between them. Per germline, CDR1 ENHRY and CDR2 SYGVKD. The CDR3 nucleotides are TGTGCCACTACAGGGTCTCAAGAGACCCAGTACTTC. It yields the protein CATTGSQETQYF.

The table lists this clonotype with many counts. The CDR3 DNA sequence: TGTGCCAGCAGCCCCGACGATGGGGTTCTCCAAGAGACCCAGTACTTC. Encoded protein: CASSPDDGVLQETQYF. The chain recombines TRBV7-8 with TRBJ2-5, with D unclear. The V gene lost 5 bases and the J gene lost 1 base, with 17 bases spanning the gap. Germline-derived CDR1 and CDR2 are SGHVS and FQNEAQ. The CDR3 spans 16 residues.

At least ten counts were recorded for this clonotype. The V gene is TRBV20-1, the J gene TRBJ1-2; D ambiguous. The CDR3 is 12 amino acids. V gave up 5 bases and J gave up 1 base, with 8 bases separating them. The germline V gene encodes CDR1 DFQATT and CDR2 SNEGSKA (reference sequence). The CDR3 sequence: CSAGDGNYGYTF. The DNA of the CDR3 is TGCAGTGCTGGCGACGGTAACTATGGCTACACCTTC.

Ten or more counts support this clonotype. The chain joins TRBV12-3 or TRBV12-4 to TRBJ1-2, with D possibly matching TRBD1 (5 bases). The CDR3 is 14 residues long. Trimming pared 7 bases from V and 6 bases from J, leaving 18 bases between. The CDR3 DNA sequence: TGTGCCAGCACCCCCCCGAGGGGTGGAGATGGCTACACCTTC. As protein: CASTPPRGGDGYTF.

The table lists this clonotype with many counts. The chain uses TRBV5-6 and TRBJ2-2; D possibly corresponds to TRBD2 (5 bases). CDR3 length: 14 amino acids. The germline CDR1 and CDR2 sequences are SGHDT and YYEEEE. V was pared by 0 bases and J by 6 bases, with 9 bases between. The CDR3 bases are TGTGCCAGCAGCTTGGTTTCGAGGGCCGGGGAGCTGTTTTTT. Protein: CASSLVSRAGELFF.

This sequence joins TRBV5-1 and TRBJ2-7, with 8 nucleotides matching TRBD1. Losses at the gene ends were 3 bases for V and 6 bases for J; bases not matched to a gene: 11. Germline V lookup: CDR1 SGHRS, CDR2 YFSETQ. This CDR3 is 15 amino acids long. CDR3 coding DNA: TGCGCCAGCAGCTGGGGGCAGGGGGCGAGATTCGAGCAGTACTTC. Its protein product is CASSWGQGARFEQYF.

This clonotype has a handful of counts. The rearrangement links TRBV5-6 to TRBJ2-4; TRBD2 is a possible D gene (6 bases). CDR1 and CDR2 (germline): SGHDT, YYEEEE. V lost 0 bases and J 8 bases, leaving 12 bases between the germline ends. The CDR3 sequence is 14 residues long. This CDR3 reads CASSLGGLQYIQYF. DNA of the CDR3: TGTGCCAGCAGCTTGGGGGGACTCCAGTACATTCAGTACTTC.